These T cell receptor beta chains were read from a single sample in a study of beta chain features in type 1 diabetes. Data came from immunoSEQ multiplex PCR; TCRdb stores just in-frame clones and leaves some out. The table shows 400,000 or so clones, with around 13% occurring only once. Sequences were obtained from naive CD4+ T cells from blood. These receptors were obtained from a woman between 18 and 30 years old with type 1 diabetes. The CDR3 runs from the conserved cysteine through the conserved F or W. D genes are given only for firm matches. Clone size appears in some rows only: once, few, many, or a class for an expanded clone.

J: TRBJ2-3
length: 17
size: few
D: TRBD2
V: TRBV5-4
DNA: TGTGCCAGCAGCTCGGGACTAGCGGGAGTGCGGGCAGATACGCAGTATTTT
CDR3: CASSSGLAGVRADTQYF

J: TRBJ2-3
length: 16
size: .
D: TRBD2
V: TRBV28
DNA: TGTGCCAGCAGTTCCCCGGGACTAGTTTTGGGAGATACGCAGTATTTT
CDR3: CASSSPGLVLGDTQYF

J: TRBJ2-5
length: 18
size: few
D: TRBD2
V: TRBV25-1
DNA: TGTGCCAGCAGTGAATATAGGCCTCTAGCGGCAACGGGGGAGACCCAGTACTTC
CDR3: CASSEYRPLAATGETQYF

J: TRBJ2-7
length: 14
size: .
D: TRBD2
V: TRBV28
DNA: TGTGCCAGCAGTTTCCCTAGCGGGGCCTACGAGCAGTACTTC
CDR3: CASSFPSGAYEQYF

J: TRBJ2-1
length: 17
size: .
D: .
V: TRBV4-3
DNA: TGCGCCAGCAGCCAAGGAGGCCCAGCCCTCCGCTACAATGAGCAGTTCTTC
CDR3: CASSQGGPALRYNEQFF

J: TRBJ2-2
length: 14
size: .
D: .
V: TRBV14
DNA: TGTGCCAGCAGCCAAGTGCGGATCACCGGGGAGCTGTTTTTT
CDR3: CASSQVRITGELFF

J: TRBJ2-3
length: 12
size: .
D: .
V: TRBV30
DNA: TGTGCCTGGAGTGTACGGTCAGATACGCAGTATTTT
CDR3: CAWSVRSDTQYF

J: TRBJ2-1
length: 16
size: few
D: TRBD2
V: TRBV4-3
DNA: TGCGCCAGCAGCCAAGATTTGGGGGGGGCCTACAATGAGCAGTTCTTC
CDR3: CASSQDLGGAYNEQFF

J: TRBJ2-7
length: 12
size: .
D: TRBD2
V: TRBV13
DNA: TGTGCCGGAGGACTAGCGGGTTACGAGCAGTACTTC
CDR3: CAGGLAGYEQYF

J: TRBJ2-1
length: 17
size: .
D: TRBD2
V: TRBV5-4
DNA: TGTGCCAGCAGCTTGGAGCTTTTGCGGGGGGCTAGGGATGAGCAGTTCTTC
CDR3: CASSLELLRGARDEQFF

J: TRBJ2-5
length: 13
size: few
D: .
V: TRBV11-2
DNA: TGTGCCAGCAGGAGTGGGCAGGGAGGGACCCAGTACTTC
CDR3: CASRSGQGGTQYF

J: TRBJ1-6
length: 14
size: .
D: TRBD1
V: TRBV7-2
DNA: TGTGCCAGCAGCTTGGGACAGAACCTATCACCCCTCCACTTT
CDR3: CASSLGQNLSPLHF

J: TRBJ2-5
length: 13
size: .
D: .
V: TRBV9
DNA: TGTGCCAGCAGCGCCGGGGGCCAAGAGACCCAGTACTTC
CDR3: CASSAGGQETQYF

J: TRBJ2-7
length: 13
size: few
D: TRBD1
V: TRBV30
DNA: TGTGCCTGGAGCGCGGGACAGGGTGGCGAGCAGTACTTC
CDR3: CAWSAGQGGEQYF

J: TRBJ2-3
length: 15
size: few
D: .
V: TRBV30
DNA: TGTGCCTGGAACGGGCGGGGAGAAATCACAGATACGCAGTATTTT
CDR3: CAWNGRGEITDTQYF

J: TRBJ2-7
length: 14
size: few
D: TRBD1
V: TRBV7-9
DNA: TGTGCCAGCAGACCAGGGGGACCAAAGAACGAGCAGTACTTC
CDR3: CASRPGGPKNEQYF

J: TRBJ1-6
length: 16
size: few
D: TRBD1
V: TRBV9
DNA: TGTGCCAGCAGCCTCACCGACAGGGCGGCGAGTTCACCCCTCCACTTT
CDR3: CASSLTDRAASSPLHF

J: TRBJ2-1
length: 13
size: few
D: TRBD1
V: TRBV4-3
DNA: TGCGCCAGCAGCCAAGGAGGGGGCTATGAGCAGTTCTTC
CDR3: CASSQGGGYEQFF

J: TRBJ1-1
length: 14
size: .
D: .
V: TRBV6-4
DNA: TGTGCCAGCAGTGCCTTGGCAGGGCACACTGAAGCTTTCTTT
CDR3: CASSALAGHTEAFF

J: TRBJ1-4
length: 13
size: .
D: .
V: TRBV29-1
DNA: TGCAGCGTTCGCAGGGCAACTAATGAAAAACTGTTTTTT
CDR3: CSVRRATNEKLFF